Detailed here is one TCR beta chain. Clones were sequenced by immunoSEQ multiplex PCR, and TCRdb holds only the in-frame ones, with some missing. The repertoire has about 120,000 clones, approximately 86% of them found once; the top ten carry around 9.6%. The data were obtained in a study of T cell responses to AZD1222 COVID-19 vaccine. Germline CDR1 and CDR2: SEHNR and FQNEAQ (reference sequence). With 5 bases removed from V and 2 bases from J, the gap between germline ends came to 10 bases. The CDR3 is 14 residues long. The rearrangement links TRBV7-9 to TRBJ1-3; D not certain. The TCR comes from an adult in good health. Specimen: peripheral blood, collected on day 0 of AZD1222 vaccination. The CDR3 here is CASSPRSAGNTIYF. The CDR3 DNA is TGTGCCAGCAGCCCCCGATCCGCTGGAAACACCATATATTTT.